This T cell receptor (beta chain) stems from a study of graft-versus-host responses after intestinal transplantation. The CDR3 runs 13 residues. The germline gives CDR1 MNHEY, CDR2 SVGAGI. Trimming removed 8 bases from V and 3 bases from J; junction bases left unmatched: 6. Generated by immunoSEQ multiplex PCR, the TCRdb table keeps only in-frame clones and is missing some. The sample includes 80,000 to 100,000 clones, about nine tenths seen only once; the top ten take about 0.062%. Notes on this clone: The antigen is not known.

This receptor was identified in a human donor who was the organ donor for an intestinal transplant. V gene TRBV6-5 combines with J gene TRBJ2-5; 7 bases are shared with TRBD2. The specimen comprised unstimulated CD8+ T cells sorted from spleen or lymph node cells, sampled before transplant. CDR3 amino acids: CASCRGGEETQYF. The CDR3 region has the DNA TGTGCCAGCTGTAGGGGAGGGGAAGAGACCCAGTACTTC.